This T cell receptor beta chain was obtained from a study of CD8 T cells in ankylosing spondylitis. MiXCR was run by TCRdb on the 5' RACE reads, yielding one entry per CDR3 protein. In the table there are around 150,000 distinct CDR3 sequences, under 35% of which are singletons. Notes on the study in general: Certain motif variants had earlier been reported in reactive arthritis synovial fluid and blood. Clones linked with disease were CD8+ and fairly uncommon in the peripheral blood. Disease-associated clones were reportedly significantly overrepresented in matched ankylosing spondylitis synovial fluid.

With regard to this clonotype: Its antigen is currently unknown.

The sample comprised synovial fluid, either unsorted or a sorted T cell fraction (not recorded which). The TCR comes from a male donor with ankylosing spondylitis.

The CDR3 region has the DNA TGTGCCAGCAGTTCAGGCGGGGAGCTGTTTTTT. Protein sequence: CASSSGGELFF. The chain has TRBV6-5 and TRBJ2-2, with D unresolved. Germline-derived CDR1 and CDR2 are MNHEY and SVGAGI. This CDR3 has 11 amino acids. V was clipped by 4 bases and J by 7 bases, with 4 bases between them.